The 11 T cell receptor beta chains below come from one sample, sequenced in a study of OX40 agonist ivuxolimab in advanced cancers. TCRdb's table, derived via immunoSEQ multiplex PCR, lists solely in-frame clones and lacks some. The sample consists of under 25,000 clones, approximately 87% of them appearing once. Source: CD4+ or CD8+ T cells sorted from blood, taken in a trial of the OX40 agonist ivuxolimab. The receptors here all came from an adult with an advanced solid tumor such as melanoma, head and neck, liver or kidney cancer.

This sequence joins TRBV9 and TRBJ1-1; TRBD1 is a possible D gene (5 bases). This CDR3 has 14 amino acids. Trimming cost V 0 bases and J 1 base, with 7 bases left between them. Germline CDR1 SGDLS, CDR2 YYNGEE. The CDR3 region is CASSVGDWNTEAFF. The CDR3 nucleotides read TGTGCCAGCAGCGTAGGGGACTGGAACACTGAAGCTTTCTTT.

The V call is TRBV4-2, the J call TRBJ1-5; 8 bases fit TRBD1. CDR3 length equals 18 residues. The germline CDR1 and CDR2 sequences are LGHNA and YNFKEQ. V was pared by 3 bases and J by 0 bases, with 10 bases of the junction left unmatched. The DNA for the CDR3 is TGTGCCAGCAGCCACACAGTGGACAGGGACTATAGCAATCAGCCCCAGCATTTT. Protein sequence: CASSHTVDRDYSNQPQHF.

The table lists this clone with a few counts. V is TRBV15 and J is TRBJ1-1; unclear D gene. V was trimmed by 0 bases and J by 4 bases, leaving 9 bases between them. Germline CDR1 LNHNV, CDR2 YYDKDF (reference sequence). The CDR3 extends over 14 amino acids. The CDR3 here is CATSREWVGTEAFF. In DNA form, the CDR3 reads TGTGCCACCAGCAGAGAGTGGGTGGGCACTGAAGCTTTCTTT.

The chain is built from TRBV27 and TRBJ2-7; the match to TRBD1 covers 8 bases. V was pared by 4 bases and J by 4 bases, with 6 bases of the junction left unmatched. The CDR3 has 14 amino acids. In germline, CDR1 is MNHEY, CDR2 SMNVEV (reference sequence). The CDR3 spells CASSSGQGSYEQYF. The DNA for the CDR3 is TGTGCCAGCAGTTCCGGACAGGGATCGTACGAGCAGTACTTC.

The rearrangement uses TRBV10-2 and TRBJ2-2; 11 nucleotides align to TRBD2. The CDR3 length is 16 residues. V was pared by 3 bases and J by 5 bases, with 5 bases of the junction left unmatched. The V gene's germline CDR1 is WSHSY and CDR2 SAAADI. CDR3 sequence reads: CASSDILAGVTGELFF. The DNA of the CDR3 is TGCGCCAGCAGTGATATACTAGCGGGAGTTACCGGGGAGCTGTTTTTT.

The J gene is TRBJ1-2, the V gene TRBV7-9, with 11 bases matching TRBD1. There are 15 residues in the CDR3. Per the germline V gene, CDR1 is SEHNR and CDR2 is FQNEAQ (reference sequence). The J segment lost 4 bases and the V segment lost 2 bases, leaving 3 bases of the junction unmatched. The CDR3: CASSLRTGGSYGYTF. The CDR3 nucleotides are TGTGCCAGCAGCTTAAGGACAGGGGGCTCCTATGGCTACACCTTC.

This clone has only a few counts. The chain has TRBV21-1 and TRBJ1-4; TRBD1 is the table's D call, not checked against the DNA. TRBV21-1 is labeled a pseudogene. The CDR3 covers 13 residues. Here the CDR3 reads CASSSNRNEKLFF. The CDR3 nucleotides are TGTGCCAGCAGCAGCAACAGGAATGAAAAACTGTTTTTT.

This clone appeared a single time. V and J are TRBV5-4 and TRBJ2-5; TRBD2 matches at 13 bases. J gave up 1 base and V 0 bases, and 0 bases lay outside the gene matches. Germline assignment: CDR1 SGHNT and CDR2 YYREEE (reference sequence). The length of the CDR3 is 16 residues. The CDR3 region is CASSLGTSGGQETQYF. CDR3 sequence (DNA): TGTGCCAGCAGCTTGGGGACTAGCGGGGGCCAAGAGACCCAGTACTTC.

V is TRBV27 and J is TRBJ2-1; TRBD2 is a possible D gene (6 bases). Trimming removed 5 bases at V and 5 bases at J, with 19 bases between. CDR3 size: 16 residues. Germline V gives CDR1 MNHEY, CDR2 SMNVEV (reference sequence). CDR3 sequence reads: CASSKATSSIHNEQFF. The CDR3 coding sequence is TGTGCCAGCAGTAAAGCGACTAGTTCGATCCACAATGAGCAGTTCTTC.

The rearrangement links TRBV20-1 to TRBJ1-1; unclear D gene. The V end lost 3 bases, the J end lost 0 bases, and 2 bases lay between the germline ends. The CDR3 extends over 11 amino acids. Germline lookup yields CDR1 DFQATT and CDR2 SNEGSKA (reference sequence). CDR3 sequence (DNA): TGCAGTGCTAGGTTGAACACTGAAGCTTTCTTT. Translation: CSARLNTEAFF.

This clone was seen once. The chain combines TRBV9 with TRBJ1-1; no reliable D call. The V end was cut by 4 bases, the J end by 6 bases, with 13 bases between. This CDR3 has 13 amino acids. Germline loops: CDR1 SGDLS, CDR2 YYNGEE. In DNA, the CDR3 is TGTGCCAGCAGCCTTTCAACCCGGGCTGAAGCTTTCTTT. Translation: CASSLSTRAEAFF.